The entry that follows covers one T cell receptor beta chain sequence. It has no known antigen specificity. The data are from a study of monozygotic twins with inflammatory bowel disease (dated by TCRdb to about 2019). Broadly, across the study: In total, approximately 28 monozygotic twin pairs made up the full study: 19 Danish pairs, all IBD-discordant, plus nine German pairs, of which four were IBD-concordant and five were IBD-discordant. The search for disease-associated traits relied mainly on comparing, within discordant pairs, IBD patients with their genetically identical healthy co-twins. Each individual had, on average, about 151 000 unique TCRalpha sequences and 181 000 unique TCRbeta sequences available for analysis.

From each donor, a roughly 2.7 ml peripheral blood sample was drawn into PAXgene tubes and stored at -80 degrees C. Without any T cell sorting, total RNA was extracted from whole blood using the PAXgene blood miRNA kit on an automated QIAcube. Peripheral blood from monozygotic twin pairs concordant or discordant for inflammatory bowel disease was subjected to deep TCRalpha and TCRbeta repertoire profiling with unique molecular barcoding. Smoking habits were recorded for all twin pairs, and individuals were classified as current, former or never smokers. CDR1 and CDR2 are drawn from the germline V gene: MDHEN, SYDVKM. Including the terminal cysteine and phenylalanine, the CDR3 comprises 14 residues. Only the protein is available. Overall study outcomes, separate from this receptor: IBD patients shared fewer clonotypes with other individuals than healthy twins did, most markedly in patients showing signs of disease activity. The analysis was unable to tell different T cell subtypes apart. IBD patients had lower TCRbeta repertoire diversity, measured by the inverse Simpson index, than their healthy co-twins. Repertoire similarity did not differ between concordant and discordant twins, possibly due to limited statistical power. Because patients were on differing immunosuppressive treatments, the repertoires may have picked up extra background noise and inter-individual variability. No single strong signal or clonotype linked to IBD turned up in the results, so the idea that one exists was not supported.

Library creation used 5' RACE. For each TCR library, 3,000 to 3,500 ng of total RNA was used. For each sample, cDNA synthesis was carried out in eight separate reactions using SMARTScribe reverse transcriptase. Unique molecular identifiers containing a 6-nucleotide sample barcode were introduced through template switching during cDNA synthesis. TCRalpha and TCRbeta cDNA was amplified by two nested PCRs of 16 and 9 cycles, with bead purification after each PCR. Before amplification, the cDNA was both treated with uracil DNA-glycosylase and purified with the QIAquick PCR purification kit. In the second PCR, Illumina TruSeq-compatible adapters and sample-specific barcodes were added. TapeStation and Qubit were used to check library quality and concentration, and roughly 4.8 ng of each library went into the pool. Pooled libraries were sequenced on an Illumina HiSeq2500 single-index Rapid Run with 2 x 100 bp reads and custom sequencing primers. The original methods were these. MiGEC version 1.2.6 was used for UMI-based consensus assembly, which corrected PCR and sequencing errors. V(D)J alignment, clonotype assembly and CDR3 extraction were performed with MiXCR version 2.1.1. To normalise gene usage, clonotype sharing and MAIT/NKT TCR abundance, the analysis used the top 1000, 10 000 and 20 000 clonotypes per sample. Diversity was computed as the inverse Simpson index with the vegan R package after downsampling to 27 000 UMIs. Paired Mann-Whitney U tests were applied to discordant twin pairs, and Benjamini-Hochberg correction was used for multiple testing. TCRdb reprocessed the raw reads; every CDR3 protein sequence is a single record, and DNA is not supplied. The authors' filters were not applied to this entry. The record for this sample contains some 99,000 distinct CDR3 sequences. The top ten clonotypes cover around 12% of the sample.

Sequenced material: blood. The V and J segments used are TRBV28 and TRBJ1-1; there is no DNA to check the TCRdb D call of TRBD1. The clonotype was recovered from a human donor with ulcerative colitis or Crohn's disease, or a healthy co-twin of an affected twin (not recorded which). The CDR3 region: CASSLAGEDTEAFF.